This T cell receptor beta chain was recovered during a study of post-analysis software for immune sequencing data. Across the whole study: The disease courses covered relapsing-remitting, secondary progressive and progressive-relapsing multiple sclerosis.

Tagging with unique molecular identifiers was a feature of the TCR beta cDNA libraries. TCRdb ran MiXCR on the PCR reads and lists one entry per CDR3 protein. The profile shows around 710,000 distinct CDR3 sequences, around 46% of them singletons. Sequenced: blood. The clonotype originates from a girl under 18 with multiple sclerosis.

CDR3 in amino acids: CATSRTGLTYEQYF. In DNA form, the CDR3 reads TGTGCCACCAGCAGGACAGGGCTGACCTACGAGCAGTACTTC. The chain is built from TRBV15 and TRBJ2-7, with 7 bases aligning to TRBD1. Germline V gives CDR1 LNHNV, CDR2 YYDKDF (reference sequence). The CDR3 spans 14 residues. Unmatched junction bases numbered 4, after V lost 3 bases and J lost 2 bases.